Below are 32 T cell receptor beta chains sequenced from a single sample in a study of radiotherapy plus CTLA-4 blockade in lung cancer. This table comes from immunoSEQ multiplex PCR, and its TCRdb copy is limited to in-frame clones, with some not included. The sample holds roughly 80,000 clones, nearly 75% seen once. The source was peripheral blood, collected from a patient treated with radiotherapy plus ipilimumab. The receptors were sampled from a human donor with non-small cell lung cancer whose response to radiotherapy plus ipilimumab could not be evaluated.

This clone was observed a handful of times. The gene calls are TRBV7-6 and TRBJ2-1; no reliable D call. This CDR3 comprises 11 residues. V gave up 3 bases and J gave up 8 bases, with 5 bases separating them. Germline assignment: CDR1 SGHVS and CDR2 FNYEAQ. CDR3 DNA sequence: TGTGCCAGCAGCTTTATCGATGAGCAGTTCTTC. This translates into CASSFIDEQFF.

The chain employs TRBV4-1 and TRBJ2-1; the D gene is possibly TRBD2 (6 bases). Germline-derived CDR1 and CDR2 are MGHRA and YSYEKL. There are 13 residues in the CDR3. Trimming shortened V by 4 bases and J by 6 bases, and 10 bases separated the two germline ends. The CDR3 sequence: CASSPPGGNEQFF. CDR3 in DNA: TGCGCCAGCAGCCCGCCCGGGGGCAATGAGCAGTTCTTC.

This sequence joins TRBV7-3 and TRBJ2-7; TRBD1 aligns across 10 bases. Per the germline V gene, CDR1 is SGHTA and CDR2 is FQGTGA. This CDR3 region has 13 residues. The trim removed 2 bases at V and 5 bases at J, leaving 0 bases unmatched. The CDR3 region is CASSLGQGDEQYF. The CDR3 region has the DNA TGTGCCAGCAGCTTAGGACAGGGGGACGAGCAGTACTTC. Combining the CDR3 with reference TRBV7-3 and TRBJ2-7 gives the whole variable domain GAGVSQTPSNKVTEKGKYVELRCDPISGHTALYWYRQSLGQGPEFLIYFQGTGAADDSGLPNDRFFAVRPEGSVSTLKIQRTERGDSAVYLCASSLGQGDEQYFGPGTRLTVT.

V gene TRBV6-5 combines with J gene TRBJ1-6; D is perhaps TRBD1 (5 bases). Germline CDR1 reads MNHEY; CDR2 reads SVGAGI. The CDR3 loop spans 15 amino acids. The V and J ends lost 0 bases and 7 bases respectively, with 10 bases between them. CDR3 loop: CASSYSGGRNSPLHF. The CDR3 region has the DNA TGTGCCAGCAGTTACTCGGGGGGGAGGAATTCACCCCTCCACTTT.

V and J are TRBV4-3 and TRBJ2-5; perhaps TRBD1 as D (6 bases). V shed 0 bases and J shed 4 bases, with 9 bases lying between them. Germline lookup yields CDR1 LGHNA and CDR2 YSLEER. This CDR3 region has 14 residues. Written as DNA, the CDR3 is TGCGCCAGCAGCCAAGAAGACAGGCCAGAGACCCAGTACTTC. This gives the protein CASSQEDRPETQYF.

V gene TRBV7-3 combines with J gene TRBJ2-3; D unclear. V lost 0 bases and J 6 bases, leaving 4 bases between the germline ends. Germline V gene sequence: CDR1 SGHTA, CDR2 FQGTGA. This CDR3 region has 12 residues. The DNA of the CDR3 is TGTGCCAGCAGCTTAACAGCGGATACGCAGTATTTT. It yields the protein CASSLTADTQYF.

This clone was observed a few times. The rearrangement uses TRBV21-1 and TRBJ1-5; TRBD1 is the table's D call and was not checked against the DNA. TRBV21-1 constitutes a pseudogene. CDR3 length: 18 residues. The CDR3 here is CASSKGAREGHSNQPQHF. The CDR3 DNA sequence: TGTGCCAGCAGCAAAGGGGCCAGGGAAGGACATAGCAATCAGCCCCAGCATTTT.

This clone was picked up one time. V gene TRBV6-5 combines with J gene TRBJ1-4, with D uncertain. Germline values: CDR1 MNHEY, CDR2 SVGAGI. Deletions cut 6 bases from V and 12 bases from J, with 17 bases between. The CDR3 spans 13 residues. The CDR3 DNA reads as TGTGCCAGCAGCCGAGGTCGGATCGGCGAACTGTTTTTT. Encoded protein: CASSRGRIGELFF.

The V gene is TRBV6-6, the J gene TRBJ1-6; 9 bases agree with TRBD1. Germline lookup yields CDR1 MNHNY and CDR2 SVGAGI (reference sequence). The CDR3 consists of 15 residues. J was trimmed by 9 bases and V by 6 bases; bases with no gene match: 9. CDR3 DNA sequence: TGTGCCAGCAGCCCCCTGGGACAGGGTGGTTCACCCCTCCACTTT. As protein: CASSPLGQGGSPLHF.

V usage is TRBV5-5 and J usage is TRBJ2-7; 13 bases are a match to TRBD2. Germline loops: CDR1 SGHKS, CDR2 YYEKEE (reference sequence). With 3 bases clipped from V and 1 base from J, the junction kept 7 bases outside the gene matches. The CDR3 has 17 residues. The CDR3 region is CASSSPTGLAGSYEQYF. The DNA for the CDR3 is TGTGCCAGCAGCTCCCCCACGGGACTAGCGGGGTCCTACGAGCAGTACTTC.

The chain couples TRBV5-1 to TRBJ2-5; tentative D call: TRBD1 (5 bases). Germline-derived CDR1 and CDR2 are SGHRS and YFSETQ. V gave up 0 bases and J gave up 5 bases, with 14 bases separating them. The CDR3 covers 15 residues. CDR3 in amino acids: CASSLGLIGVETQYF. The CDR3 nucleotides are TGCGCCAGCAGCTTGGGGTTGATAGGGGTCGAGACCCAGTACTTC.

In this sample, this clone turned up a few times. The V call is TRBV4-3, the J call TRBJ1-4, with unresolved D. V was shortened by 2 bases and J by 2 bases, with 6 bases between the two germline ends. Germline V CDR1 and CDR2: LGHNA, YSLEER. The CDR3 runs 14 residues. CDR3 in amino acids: CASSQQNTNEKLFF. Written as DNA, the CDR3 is TGCGCCAGCAGCCAACAGAATACTAATGAAAAACTGTTTTTT.

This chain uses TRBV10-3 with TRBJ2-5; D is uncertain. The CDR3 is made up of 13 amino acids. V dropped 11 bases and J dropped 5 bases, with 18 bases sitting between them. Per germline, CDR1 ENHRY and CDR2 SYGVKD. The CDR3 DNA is TGTGCCGTTAGTGGGCTGGTTGTGGAGACCCAGTACTTC. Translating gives CAVSGLVVETQYF.

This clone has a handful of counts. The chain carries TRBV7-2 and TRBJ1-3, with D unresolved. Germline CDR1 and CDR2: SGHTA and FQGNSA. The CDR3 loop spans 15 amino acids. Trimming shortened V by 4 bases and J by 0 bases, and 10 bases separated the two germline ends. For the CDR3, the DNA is TGTGCCAGCAGCTCGCCCGGGGTCTCTGGAAACACCATATATTTT. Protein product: CASSSPGVSGNTIYF.

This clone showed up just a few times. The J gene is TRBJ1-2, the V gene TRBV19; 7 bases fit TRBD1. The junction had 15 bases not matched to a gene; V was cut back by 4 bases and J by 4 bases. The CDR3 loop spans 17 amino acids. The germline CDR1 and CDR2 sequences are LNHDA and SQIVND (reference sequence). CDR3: CASSTPGGHLAFYGYTF. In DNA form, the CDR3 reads TGTGCCAGTAGTACTCCAGGGGGACACTTGGCTTTCTATGGCTACACCTTC.

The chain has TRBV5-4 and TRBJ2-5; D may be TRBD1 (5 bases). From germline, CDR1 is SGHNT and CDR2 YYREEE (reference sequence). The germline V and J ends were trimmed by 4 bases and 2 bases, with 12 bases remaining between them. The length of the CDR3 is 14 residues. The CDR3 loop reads CASSRETEQETQYF. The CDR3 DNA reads TGTGCCAGCAGCCGAGAGACAGAACAAGAGACCCAGTACTTC. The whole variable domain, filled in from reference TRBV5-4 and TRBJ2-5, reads ETGVTQSPTHLIKTRGQQVTLRCSSQSGHNTVSWYQQALGQGPQFIFQYYREEENGRGNFPPRFSGLQFPNYSSELNVNALELDDSALYLCASSRETEQETQYFGPGTRLLVL.

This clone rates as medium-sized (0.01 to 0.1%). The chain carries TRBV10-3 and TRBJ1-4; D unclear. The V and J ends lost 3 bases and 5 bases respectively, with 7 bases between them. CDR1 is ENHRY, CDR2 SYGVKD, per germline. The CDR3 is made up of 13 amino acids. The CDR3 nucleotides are TGTGCCATCAGTGAACGTACAAATGAAAAACTGTTTTTT. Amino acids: CAISERTNEKLFF.

CDR3: CASSGGTVNEKLFF. The DNA for the CDR3 is TGTGCCAGCAGTGGCGGGACAGTAAATGAAAAACTGTTTTTT. This chain joins TRBV27 and TRBJ1-4, with 7 bases fitting TRBD1. CDR1 is MNHEY, CDR2 SMNVEV, per germline (reference sequence). The CDR3 length is 14 residues. V trimming: 5 bases; J trimming: 5 bases; junction bases outside the gene matches: 5.

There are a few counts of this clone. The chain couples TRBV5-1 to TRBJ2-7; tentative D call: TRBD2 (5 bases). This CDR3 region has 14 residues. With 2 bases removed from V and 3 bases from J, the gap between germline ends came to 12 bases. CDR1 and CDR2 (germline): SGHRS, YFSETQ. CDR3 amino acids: CASSFVGGGYEQYF. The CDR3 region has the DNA TGCGCCAGCAGCTTCGTGGGCGGAGGCTACGAGCAGTACTTC.

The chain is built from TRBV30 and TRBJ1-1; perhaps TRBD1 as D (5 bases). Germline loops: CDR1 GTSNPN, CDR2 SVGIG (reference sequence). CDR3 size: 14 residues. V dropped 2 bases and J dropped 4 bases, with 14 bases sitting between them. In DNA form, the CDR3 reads TGTGCCTGGAGTATCACCACAGGTAGCACTGAAGCTTTCTTT. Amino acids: CAWSITTGSTEAFF.

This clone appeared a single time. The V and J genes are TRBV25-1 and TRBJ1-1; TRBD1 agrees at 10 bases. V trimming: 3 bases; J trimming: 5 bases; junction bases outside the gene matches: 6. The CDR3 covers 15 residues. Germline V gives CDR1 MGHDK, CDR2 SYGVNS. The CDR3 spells CASSDLGQGMTEAFF. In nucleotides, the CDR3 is TGTGCCAGCAGTGACTTGGGACAGGGGATGACTGAAGCTTTCTTT. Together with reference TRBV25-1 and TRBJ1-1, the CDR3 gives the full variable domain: EADIYQTPRYLVIGTGKKITLECSQTMGHDKMYWYQQDPGMELHLIHYSYGVNSTEKGDLSSESTVSRIRTEHFPLTLESARPSHTSQYLCASSDLGQGMTEAFFGQGTRLTVV.

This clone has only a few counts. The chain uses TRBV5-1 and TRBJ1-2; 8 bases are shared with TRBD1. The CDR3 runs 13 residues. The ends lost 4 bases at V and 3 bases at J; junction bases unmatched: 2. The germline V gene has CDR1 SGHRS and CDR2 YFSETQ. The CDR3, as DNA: TGCGCCAGCAGCGGACAGGGATACTATGGCTACACCTTC. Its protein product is CASSGQGYYGYTF.

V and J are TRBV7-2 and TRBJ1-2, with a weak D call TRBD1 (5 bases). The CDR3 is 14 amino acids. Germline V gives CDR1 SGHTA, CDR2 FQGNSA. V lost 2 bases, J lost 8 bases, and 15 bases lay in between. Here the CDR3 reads CASSLIGREGGYTF. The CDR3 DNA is TGTGCCAGCAGCTTAATCGGCAGGGAGGGGGGCTACACCTTC.

CDR3 region: CASSSTGAGNTIYF. CDR3 nucleotides: TGCGCCAGCAGCTCTACAGGGGCTGGAAACACCATATATTTT. V is TRBV5-1 and J is TRBJ1-3, with 7 bases matching TRBD1. CDR1 SGHRS and CDR2 YFSETQ come from the germline V gene. The length of the CDR3 is 14 residues. V dropped 3 bases and J dropped 2; count of bases not matched to a gene: 2.

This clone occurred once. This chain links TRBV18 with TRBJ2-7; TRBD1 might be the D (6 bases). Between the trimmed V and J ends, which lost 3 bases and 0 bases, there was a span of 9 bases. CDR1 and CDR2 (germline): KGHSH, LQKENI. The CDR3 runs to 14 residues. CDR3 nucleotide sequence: TGTGCCAGCTCACCCCCGGACAGCTCCTACGAGCAGTACTTC. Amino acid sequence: CASSPPDSSYEQYF.

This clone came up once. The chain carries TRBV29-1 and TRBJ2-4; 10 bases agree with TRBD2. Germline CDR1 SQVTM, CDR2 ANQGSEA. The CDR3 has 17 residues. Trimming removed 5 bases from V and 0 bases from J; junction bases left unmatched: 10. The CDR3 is CSVIGAGGFLAKNIQYF. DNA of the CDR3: TGCAGCGTTATCGGAGCGGGGGGGTTCCTAGCCAAAAACATTCAGTACTTC.

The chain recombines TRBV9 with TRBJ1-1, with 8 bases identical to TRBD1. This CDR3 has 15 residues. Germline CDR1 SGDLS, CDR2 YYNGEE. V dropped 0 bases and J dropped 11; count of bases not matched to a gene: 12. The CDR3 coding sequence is TGTGCCAGCAGCGTAGAGCCGGACAGGGCCTTTCGGGCTTTCTTT. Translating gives CASSVEPDRAFRAFF.

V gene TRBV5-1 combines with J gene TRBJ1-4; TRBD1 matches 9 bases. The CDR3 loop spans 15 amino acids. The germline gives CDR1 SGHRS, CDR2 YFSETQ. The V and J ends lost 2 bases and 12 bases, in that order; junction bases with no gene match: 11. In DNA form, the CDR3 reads TGCGCCAGCAGCTTCGCCGGGACAGGGATTGGAGAACTGTTTTTT. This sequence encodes CASSFAGTGIGELFF. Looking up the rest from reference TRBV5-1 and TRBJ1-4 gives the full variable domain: KAGVTQTPRYLIKTRGQQVTLSCSPISGHRSVSWYQQTPGQGLQFLFEYFSETQRNKGNFPGRFSGRQFSNSRSEMNVSTLELGDSALYLCASSFAGTGIGELFFGSGTQLSVL.

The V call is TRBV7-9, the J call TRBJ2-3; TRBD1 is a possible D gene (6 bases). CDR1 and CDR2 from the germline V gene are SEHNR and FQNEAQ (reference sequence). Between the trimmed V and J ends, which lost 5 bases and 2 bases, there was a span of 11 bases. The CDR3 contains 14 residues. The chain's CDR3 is CASSPGQFTDTQYF. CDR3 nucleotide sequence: TGTGCCAGCAGCCCGGGACAATTCACAGATACGCAGTATTTT.

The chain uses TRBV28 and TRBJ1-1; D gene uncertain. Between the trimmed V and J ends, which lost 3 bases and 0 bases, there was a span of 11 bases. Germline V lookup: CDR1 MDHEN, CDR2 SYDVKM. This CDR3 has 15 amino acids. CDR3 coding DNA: TGTGCCAGCAGTTTCCACGGTGAGTTGAACACTGAAGCTTTCTTT. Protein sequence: CASSFHGELNTEAFF.

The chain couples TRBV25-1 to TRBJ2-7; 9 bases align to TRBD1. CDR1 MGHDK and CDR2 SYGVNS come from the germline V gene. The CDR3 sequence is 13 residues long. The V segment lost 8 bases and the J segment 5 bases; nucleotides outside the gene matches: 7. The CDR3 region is CASAGQGSDEQYF. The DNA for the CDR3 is TGTGCCAGCGCGGGACAGGGTAGCGACGAGCAGTACTTC.

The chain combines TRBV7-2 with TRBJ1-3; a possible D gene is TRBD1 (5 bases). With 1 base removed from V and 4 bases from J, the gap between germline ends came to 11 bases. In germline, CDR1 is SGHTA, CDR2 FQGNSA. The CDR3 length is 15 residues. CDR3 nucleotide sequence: TGTGCCAGCAGCTTAGTTCGCGGACACGGAAACACCATATATTTT. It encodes CASSLVRGHGNTIYF.